The 7 T cell receptor beta chains reported below all come from one sample, sequenced in a study of cytotoxic CD8 clonotypes in ibrutinib-treated CLL (dated by TCRdb to 2020 to 2023). Library method: the immunoSEQ multiplex PCR assay. In its TCRdb copy, this immuneACCESS table keeps in-frame sequences only and misses some clones. Where compared with another copy, unresolved V genes explain less than half of these, and the others have no known cause. For this sample there are 9,500 to 15,000 clones; 55% to 65% appear just once. About 25% of the sample lies in the top ten. Sequencing used PBMCs, obtained before ibrutinib treatment. The receptors were sampled from a human donor with chronic lymphocytic leukemia.

This clone was found a few times. The V call is TRBV2, the J call TRBJ1-3; D ambiguous. This CDR3 spans 13 amino acids. CDR1 is SNHLY, CDR2 FYNNEI, per germline. V was trimmed by 6 bases and J by 2 bases, leaving 8 bases between them. The CDR3 reads CASRVGPGNTIYF. CDR3 nucleotide sequence: TGTGCCAGCAGAGTCGGACCTGGAAACACCATATATTTT.

This clone was recorded once. The J gene is TRBJ2-5, the V gene TRBV7-8; D remains ambiguous. The ends were cut back, 1 base at V and 1 base at J, with 16 bases in the middle. The length of the CDR3 is 17 residues. In germline, CDR1 is SGHVS, CDR2 FQNEAQ. Written as DNA, the CDR3 is TGTGCCAGCAGCTTAGATTCGCGTCAGGCCATCCAAGAGACCCAGTACTTC. Translated: CASSLDSRQAIQETQYF.

V gene TRBV18 combines with J gene TRBJ2-7; 10 bases agree with TRBD1. The CDR3 totals 15 residues. Losses at the gene ends were 4 bases for V and 7 bases for J; bases not matched to a gene: 10. Germline CDR1 reads KGHSH; CDR2 reads LQKENI. CDR3 residues: CASSLQGTGVEEQYF. As DNA, the CDR3 is TGTGCCAGCTCACTGCAAGGGACAGGGGTTGAAGAGCAGTACTTC.

DNA for the CDR3: TGCGCCAGCACCCCCGGGACAGCGGATAACTATGGCTACACCTTC. Its protein is CASTPGTADNYGYTF. The chain combines TRBV5-1 with TRBJ1-2, with 7 bases matching TRBD1. The CDR3 length is 15 residues. Germline V lookup: CDR1 SGHRS, CDR2 YFSETQ. V trimming: 6 bases; J trimming: 1 base; junction bases outside the gene matches: 9.

The gene calls are TRBV29-1 and TRBJ2-1; possible D gene TRBD2, 6 bases. V dropped 4 bases and J dropped 9 bases, with 22 bases sitting between them. The CDR3 spans 15 residues. CDR1 is SQVTM, CDR2 ANQGSEA, per germline. CDR3 in amino acids: CSVAMWRGSGVEQFF. The CDR3 region has the DNA TGCAGCGTTGCGATGTGGCGGGGCAGTGGTGTTGAGCAGTTCTTC.

The chain couples TRBV13 to TRBJ2-1; the D gene is possibly TRBD1 (6 bases). Trimming cost V 5 bases and J 9 bases, with 14 bases left between them. The CDR3 has 13 amino acids. The germline V gene encodes CDR1 PRHDT and CDR2 FYEKMQ (reference sequence). Written as DNA, the CDR3 is TGTGCCAGCAGCCCCCGGGACACCGTTGAGCAGTTCTTC. Its protein product is CASSPRDTVEQFF.

The chain couples TRBV5-6 to TRBJ1-4, with TRBD1 identical over 7 bases. Trimming took 2 bases from V and 6 from J; bases not matched to a gene: 7. The germline V gene has CDR1 SGHDT and CDR2 YYEEEE. This CDR3 region has 15 residues. The CDR3 coding sequence is TGTGCCAGCAGCTTAGGATGGACAGGAGATGAAAAACTGTTTTTT. Protein sequence: CASSLGWTGDEKLFF. The whole variable domain, remainder taken from reference TRBV5-6 and TRBJ1-4, is DAGVTQSPTHLIKTRGQQVTLRCSPKSGHDTVSWYQQALGQGPQFIFQYYEEEERQRGNFPDRFSGHQFPNYSSELNVNALLLGDSALYLCASSLGWTGDEKLFFGSGTQLSVL.